This passage covers 14 T cell receptor beta chains from one sample sequenced in a study of T-cell reconstitution after alpha-beta-depleted transplantation in children. Preparation of the TCRbeta library used unique molecular identifiers. TCRdb re-analysed the PCR reads in MiXCR, keeping a single row per CDR3 protein. The sample carries 500,000 to 750,000 distinct CDR3 sequences, over 10% recorded once. The material was PBMCs, mostly from graft donor cells, obtained 360 days after TCRalphabeta/CD19-depleted stem cell transplant. These receptor sequences come from a male patient between 5 and 17 years old who had a stem cell transplant for acute myeloid leukemia, so the T cells may come from the graft donor.

This clonotype was recorded a few times. This chain connects TRBV29-1 to TRBJ1-1; a weak D match, TRBD1 (5 bases). Germline values: CDR1 SQVTM, CDR2 ANQGSEA. Trimming left V 3 bases short and J 6 bases short, with 23 bases between. This CDR3 has 16 amino acids. In DNA form, the CDR3 reads TGCAGCGTTGACTCCCCCTGGGGCCTCGGAGACGCTGAAGCTTTCTTT. Protein sequence: CSVDSPWGLGDAEAFF.

This clonotype was detected a few times. V is TRBV30 and J is TRBJ2-5; 10 nucleotides align to TRBD2. The germline CDR1 and CDR2 sequences are GTSNPN and SVGIG (reference sequence). The CDR3 has 14 amino acids. Trimming at V came to 7 bases and at J to 7 bases, leaving 12 bases not matched to a gene. The CDR3 loop is CAYLAGGGEGTQYF. CDR3 DNA: TGTGCCTACTTAGCGGGAGGCGGAGAAGGGACCCAGTACTTC.

This clonotype was picked up a small number of times. V gene TRBV30 combines with J gene TRBJ2-7; 8 nucleotides match TRBD2. Germline CDR1 is GTSNPN and CDR2 is SVGIG (reference sequence). The CDR3 totals 13 residues. The V gene end was trimmed by 5 bases and the J gene end by 0 bases; junction bases not matched to a gene: 3. The CDR3 region has the DNA TGTGCCTGGGCCGGGACTAGCTCCTACGAGCAGTACTTC. Translating gives CAWAGTSSYEQYF.

This clonotype was observed at least ten times. The gene calls are TRBV24-1 and TRBJ2-1; D possibly corresponds to TRBD1 (6 bases). Deletions cut 4 bases from V and 9 bases from J, with 18 bases between. The CDR3 runs to 15 residues. CDR1 KGHDR and CDR2 SFDVKD come from the germline V gene. The CDR3 nucleotides read TGTGCCACCAGTGACCCCCAGGGGCTGGGGGCTGAGCAGTTCTTC. This sequence encodes CATSDPQGLGAEQFF.

The rearrangement joins TRBV11-2 to TRBJ2-2; no reliable D call. The length of the CDR3 is 17 residues. CDR1 is SGHAT, CDR2 FQNNGV, per germline. Trimming pared 1 base from V and 3 bases from J, leaving 15 bases between. The CDR3 is CASSLVSAFGDTGELFF. In DNA form, the CDR3 reads TGTGCCAGCAGCTTAGTGAGCGCCTTCGGCGACACCGGGGAGCTGTTTTTT.

This clonotype was observed at least ten times. The V gene is TRBV12-3 or TRBV12-4, the J gene TRBJ1-2; 7 nucleotides match TRBD1. V shed 1 base, J shed 6 bases, and the junction held 5 bases outside the gene matches. The CDR3 is 14 residues long. The CDR3 coding sequence is TGTGCCAGCAGTTTAGAGGGGGCTGCGGATGGCTACACCTTC. Protein: CASSLEGAADGYTF.

This clonotype was recorded a few times. V gene TRBV30 combines with J gene TRBJ2-7; the D gene is possibly TRBD2 (5 bases). In germline, CDR1 is GTSNPN, CDR2 SVGIG (reference sequence). CDR3 length equals 14 residues. V dropped 1 base and J dropped 2 bases, with 12 bases sitting between them. The CDR3: CAWSGPPRAYEQYF. The DNA of the CDR3 is TGTGCCTGGAGTGGCCCCCCGCGGGCCTACGAGCAGTACTTC.

The rearrangement links TRBV15 to TRBJ1-4; D unresolved. The CDR3 is 16 amino acids. V was clipped by 1 base and J by 0 bases, with 9 bases between them. Germline values: CDR1 LNHNV, CDR2 YYDKDF (reference sequence). The CDR3 DNA reads as TGTGCCACCAGCAGAGGACTGATGGCAACTAATGAAAAACTGTTTTTT. Protein: CATSRGLMATNEKLFF.

The chain links TRBV20-1 to TRBJ2-3, with no clear D. Germline assignment: CDR1 DFQATT and CDR2 SNEGSKA (reference sequence). The CDR3 totals 13 residues. CDR3 region: CTAGRPSTDTQYF. Written as DNA, the CDR3 is TGCACCGCCGGACGCCCGAGCACAGATACGCAGTATTTT.

This clonotype was found a few times. CDR3 residues: CSAEDRLTGNTIYF. The CDR3 coding sequence is TGCAGTGCTGAGGACAGGCTGACTGGAAACACCATATATTTT. The V gene is TRBV20-1, the J gene TRBJ1-3; 7 nucleotides agree with TRBD1. V shed 5 bases, J shed 2 bases, and the junction held 6 bases outside the gene matches. The CDR3 consists of 14 residues. Germline V gene lookup returns CDR1 DFQATT and CDR2 SNEGSKA (reference sequence).

This clonotype was seen ten or more times. The J gene is TRBJ2-7, the V gene TRBV24-1; D is ambiguous. V shed 4 bases and J shed 6 bases, with 12 bases lying between them. CDR3 length: 13 residues. Germline values: CDR1 KGHDR, CDR2 SFDVKD. The CDR3 DNA follows: TGTGCCACCAGTGACCCTCAGGCTCGCGAGCAGTACTTC. It encodes CATSDPQAREQYF.

This clonotype has ten or more counts. V and J are TRBV14 and TRBJ2-3; 8 bases map to TRBD1. The CDR3 loop spans 15 amino acids. From germline, CDR1 is SGHDN and CDR2 FVKESK. J gave up 5 bases and V 2 bases, and 6 bases lay outside the gene matches. The CDR3 sequence is CASSQLDRVEDTQYF. Here the CDR3 DNA reads TGTGCCAGCAGCCAACTGGACAGGGTTGAAGATACGCAGTATTTT.

This clonotype was detected a few times. The junction departs from germline at one end; a sequencing error may be responsible. The chain joins TRBV7-7 to TRBJ2-3; D is unresolved. The CDR3 sequence is 14 residues long. Germline CDR1 SSHAT, CDR2 FNYEAQ (reference sequence). For the CDR3, the DNA is TGTGCTAGCAGCACAGAGGAGTACACAGATACGCAGTATTTT. This codes for CASSTEEYTDTQYF.

The gene calls are TRBV2 and TRBJ2-1; D possibly corresponds to TRBD2 (5 bases). The CDR3 is 15 residues long. V was clipped by 4 bases and J by 1 base, with 11 bases between them. The germline V gene encodes CDR1 SNHLY and CDR2 FYNNEI. The CDR3 spells CASSGERRSYNEQFF. The CDR3 DNA reads TGTGCCAGCAGTGGAGAGCGGAGGTCCTACAATGAGCAGTTCTTC.